This T cell receptor beta chain was observed in a study of tumor and adjacent non-tumor tissue in lung cancer. The table lists this clonotype with many counts. No cell sorting was done before RNA was extracted from the tissue. A modified ARM-PCR protocol with three rounds of nested PCR amplified TCRbeta. TCRdb reanalysed the multiplex PCR reads using MiXCR and keeps one entry per CDR3 protein. The table has about 120,000 distinct CDR3 sequences, roughly 64% seen once. The sequence derives from a man aged 25 to 40 with non-small cell lung cancer. Material for sequencing was lung tumor tissue.

Written as DNA, the CDR3 is TGCAGTGCTAGGGACCAGAGATGGGGAGAGACCCAGTACTTC. As protein: CSARDQRWGETQYF. The chain links TRBV20-1 to TRBJ2-5; D is uncertain. CDR1 and CDR2 (germline): DFQATT, SNEGSKA (reference sequence). Trimming took 3 bases from V and 4 from J, leaving 15 bases between them. The CDR3 is 14 residues long.